The TCR beta chain under discussion was sequenced for a study of CD8 T cells in ankylosing spondylitis (dated by TCRdb to about 2017). Background for the entire study: To find TCR variants linked to disease, the study profiled T cell receptor beta repertoires in ankylosing spondylitis patients and healthy donors. In total, the full study cohort was made up of approximately 99 healthy donors and approximately 24 ankylosing spondylitis patients. Peripheral blood was sampled, and synovial fluid was also collected from ankylosing spondylitis patients.

Sequencing was performed on an Illumina HiSeq 2500. Quantitative 5'-RACE with molecular barcodes was the method used to prepare the TCR beta libraries. The authors processed their data as follows. A new computational method, built on a probabilistic model of VDJ rearrangement, was used to identify disease-linked TCR variants. TCRdb applied fastp at Q25 and MiXCR to the public reads, then kept only in-frame beta chains. One record per CDR3 amino acid sequence lists the most common genes and DNA. None of the V and J calls come from the authors' own analysis; TCRdb made them. The sample data list 650,000 to 800,000 distinct CDR3 sequences, and roughly 19% of these were observed just once. Over 15% of the sample goes to the ten largest clones. This clonotype was counted a few times. No antigen is known for it. Nothing much larger sits one base from this clone, and base qualities are not available. Reading from cysteine to phenylalanine, the CDR3 counts 14 amino acids. Only the CDR3 DNA stays, 42 bases, in frame from base 1. The germline V gene (reference sequence) supplies CDR1 MNHEY and CDR2 SMNVEV. V sheds 2 bases and J sheds 7 bases, leaving 12 bases between their ends.

Broad study findings and their caveats: The disease-linked clones had a CD8+ phenotype and were found at relatively low frequencies in peripheral blood. Some TCR beta motif variants had previously been reported in synovial fluid and blood of reactive arthritis patients, which suggested common disease-initiation mechanisms. The disease-linked clones were reported as significantly enriched in matched synovial fluid samples from ankylosing spondylitis patients. Blood from ankylosing spondylitis patients appeared to be characterized by a TCR beta motif composed of about 8 highly homologous amino acid variants.

Recombination linked TRBV27 to TRBJ2-1, with TRBD2 tentatively as D gene (6 bases match). The source material was blood, either unsorted or a sorted T cell fraction (not recorded which). The receptor comes from a male donor with ankylosing spondylitis. The DNA sequence is TGTGCCAGCAGTTTAGGCGGGGACGTAAATGAGCAGTTCTTC. Its amino acids are CASSLGGDVNEQFF.